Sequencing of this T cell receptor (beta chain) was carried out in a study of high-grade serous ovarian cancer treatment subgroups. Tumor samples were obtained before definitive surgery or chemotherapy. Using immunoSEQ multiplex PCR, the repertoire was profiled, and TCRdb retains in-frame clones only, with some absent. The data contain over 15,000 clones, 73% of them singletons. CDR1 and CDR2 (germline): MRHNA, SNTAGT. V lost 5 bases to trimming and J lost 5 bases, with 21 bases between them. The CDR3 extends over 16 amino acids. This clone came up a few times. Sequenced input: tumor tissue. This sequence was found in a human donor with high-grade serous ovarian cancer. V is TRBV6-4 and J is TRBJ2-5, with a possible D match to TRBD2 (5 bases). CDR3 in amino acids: CASSPLWRHTGETQYF. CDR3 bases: TGTGCCAGCAGTCCCCTTTGGAGGCACACTGGGGAGACCCAGTACTTC.